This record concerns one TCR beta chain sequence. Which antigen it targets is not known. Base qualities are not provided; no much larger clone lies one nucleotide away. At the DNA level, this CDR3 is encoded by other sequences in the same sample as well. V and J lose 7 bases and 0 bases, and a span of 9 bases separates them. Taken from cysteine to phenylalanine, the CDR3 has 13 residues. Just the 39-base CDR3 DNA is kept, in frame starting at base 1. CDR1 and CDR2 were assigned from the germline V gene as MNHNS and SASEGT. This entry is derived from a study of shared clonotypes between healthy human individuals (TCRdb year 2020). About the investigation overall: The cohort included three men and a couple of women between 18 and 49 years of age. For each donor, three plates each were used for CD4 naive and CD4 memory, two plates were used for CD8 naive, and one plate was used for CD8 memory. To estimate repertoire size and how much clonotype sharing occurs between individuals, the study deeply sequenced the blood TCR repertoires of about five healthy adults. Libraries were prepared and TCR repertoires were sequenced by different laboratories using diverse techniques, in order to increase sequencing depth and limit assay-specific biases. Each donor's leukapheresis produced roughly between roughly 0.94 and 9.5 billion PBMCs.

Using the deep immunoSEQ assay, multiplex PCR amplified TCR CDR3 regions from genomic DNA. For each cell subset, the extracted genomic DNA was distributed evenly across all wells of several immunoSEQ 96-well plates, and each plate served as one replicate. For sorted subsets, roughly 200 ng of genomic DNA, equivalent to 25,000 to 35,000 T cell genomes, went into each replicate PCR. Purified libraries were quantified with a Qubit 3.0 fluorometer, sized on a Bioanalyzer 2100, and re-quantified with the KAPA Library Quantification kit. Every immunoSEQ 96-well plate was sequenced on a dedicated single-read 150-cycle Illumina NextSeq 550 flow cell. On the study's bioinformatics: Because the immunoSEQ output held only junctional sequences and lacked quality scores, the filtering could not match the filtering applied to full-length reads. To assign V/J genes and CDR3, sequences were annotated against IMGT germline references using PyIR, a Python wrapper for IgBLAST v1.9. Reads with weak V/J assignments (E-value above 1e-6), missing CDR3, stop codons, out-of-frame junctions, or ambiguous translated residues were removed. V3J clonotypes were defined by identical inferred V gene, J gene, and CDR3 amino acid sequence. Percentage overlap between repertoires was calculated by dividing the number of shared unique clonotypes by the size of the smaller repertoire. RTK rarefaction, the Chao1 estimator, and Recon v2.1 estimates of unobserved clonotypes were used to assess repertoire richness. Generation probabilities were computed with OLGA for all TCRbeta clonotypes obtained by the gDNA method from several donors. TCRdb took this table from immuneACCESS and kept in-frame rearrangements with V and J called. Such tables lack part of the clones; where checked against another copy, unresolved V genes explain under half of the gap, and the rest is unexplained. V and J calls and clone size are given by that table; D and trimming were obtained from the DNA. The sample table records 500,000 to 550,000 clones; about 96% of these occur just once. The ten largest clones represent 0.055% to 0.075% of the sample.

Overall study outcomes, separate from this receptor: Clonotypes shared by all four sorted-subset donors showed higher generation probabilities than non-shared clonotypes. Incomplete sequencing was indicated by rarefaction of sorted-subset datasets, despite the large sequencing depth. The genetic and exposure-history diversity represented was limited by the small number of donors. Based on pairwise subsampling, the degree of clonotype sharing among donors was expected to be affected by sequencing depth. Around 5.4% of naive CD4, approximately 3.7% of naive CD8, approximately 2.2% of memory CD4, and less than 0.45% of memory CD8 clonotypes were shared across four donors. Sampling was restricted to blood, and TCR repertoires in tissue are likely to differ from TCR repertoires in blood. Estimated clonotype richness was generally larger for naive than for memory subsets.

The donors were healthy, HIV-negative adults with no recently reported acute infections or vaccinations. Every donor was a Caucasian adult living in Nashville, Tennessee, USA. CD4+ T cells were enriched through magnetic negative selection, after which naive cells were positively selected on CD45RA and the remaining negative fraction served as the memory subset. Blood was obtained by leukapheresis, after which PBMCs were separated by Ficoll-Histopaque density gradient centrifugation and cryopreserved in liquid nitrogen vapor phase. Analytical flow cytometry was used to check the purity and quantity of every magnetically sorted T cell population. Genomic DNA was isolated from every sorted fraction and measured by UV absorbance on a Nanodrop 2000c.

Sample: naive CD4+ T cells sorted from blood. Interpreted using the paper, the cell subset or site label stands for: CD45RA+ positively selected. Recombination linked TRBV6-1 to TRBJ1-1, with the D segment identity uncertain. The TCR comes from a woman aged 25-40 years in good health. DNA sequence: TGTGCCAGCACCCGTAATATGAACACTGAAGCTTTCTTT. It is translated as CASTRNMNTEAFF.